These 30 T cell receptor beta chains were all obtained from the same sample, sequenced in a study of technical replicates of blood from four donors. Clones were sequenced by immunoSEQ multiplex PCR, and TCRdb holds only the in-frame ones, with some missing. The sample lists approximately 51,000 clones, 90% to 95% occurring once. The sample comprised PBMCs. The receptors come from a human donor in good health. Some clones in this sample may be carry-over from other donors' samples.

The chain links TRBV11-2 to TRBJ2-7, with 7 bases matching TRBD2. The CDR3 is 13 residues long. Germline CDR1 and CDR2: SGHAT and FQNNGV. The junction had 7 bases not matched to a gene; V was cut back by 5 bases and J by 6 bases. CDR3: CASSPRSGAEQYF. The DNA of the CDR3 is TGTGCCAGCAGCCCCCGGAGCGGGGCCGAGCAGTACTTC.

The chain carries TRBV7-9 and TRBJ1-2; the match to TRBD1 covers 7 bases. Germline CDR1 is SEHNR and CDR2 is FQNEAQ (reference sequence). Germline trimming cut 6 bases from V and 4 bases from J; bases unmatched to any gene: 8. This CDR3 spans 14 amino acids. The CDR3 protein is CASRPQEGAYGYTF. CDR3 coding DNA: TGTGCCAGCAGGCCACAGGAGGGGGCCTATGGCTACACCTTC.

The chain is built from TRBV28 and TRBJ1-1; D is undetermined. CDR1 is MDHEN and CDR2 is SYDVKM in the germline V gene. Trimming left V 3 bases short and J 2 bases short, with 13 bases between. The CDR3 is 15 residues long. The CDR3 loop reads CASSFPGSGNTEAFF. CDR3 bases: TGTGCCAGCAGTTTCCCGGGGTCAGGAAACACTGAAGCTTTCTTT.

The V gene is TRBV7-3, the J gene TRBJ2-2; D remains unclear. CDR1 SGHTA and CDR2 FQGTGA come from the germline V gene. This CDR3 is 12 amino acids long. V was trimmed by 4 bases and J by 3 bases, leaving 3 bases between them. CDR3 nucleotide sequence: TGTGCCAGCAGCTCATACACCGGGGAGCTGTTTTTT. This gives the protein CASSSYTGELFF.

The CDR3 sequence: CASSLGQGSYGYTF. The DNA of the CDR3 is TGTGCCAGCAGCTTGGGGCAGGGGAGCTATGGCTACACCTTC. V is TRBV5-4 and J is TRBJ1-2; D is possibly TRBD1 (6 bases). Germline CDR1 reads SGHNT; CDR2 reads YYREEE (reference sequence). Trimming shortened V by 0 bases and J by 4 bases, and 10 bases separated the two germline ends. CDR3 size: 14 residues.

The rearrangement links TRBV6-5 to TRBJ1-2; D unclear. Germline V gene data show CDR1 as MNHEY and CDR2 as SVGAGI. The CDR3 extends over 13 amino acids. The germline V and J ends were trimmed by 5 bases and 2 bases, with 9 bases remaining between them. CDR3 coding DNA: TGTGCCAGCAGTCAACAGCTAAACTATGGCTACACCTTC. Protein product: CASSQQLNYGYTF.

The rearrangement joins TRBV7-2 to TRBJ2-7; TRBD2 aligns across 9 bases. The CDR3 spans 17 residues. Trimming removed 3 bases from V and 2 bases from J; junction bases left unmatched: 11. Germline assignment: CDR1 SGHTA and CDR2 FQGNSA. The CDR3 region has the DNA TGTGCCAGCAGCTTTAATCTAGCGGGATTTTTCACCTACGAGCAGTACTTC. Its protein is CASSFNLAGFFTYEQYF.

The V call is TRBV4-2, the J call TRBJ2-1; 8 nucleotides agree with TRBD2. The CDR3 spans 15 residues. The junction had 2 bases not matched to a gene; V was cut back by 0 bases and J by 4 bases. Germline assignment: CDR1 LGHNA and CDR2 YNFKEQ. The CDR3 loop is CASSQEGGGYNEQFF. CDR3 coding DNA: TGTGCCAGCAGCCAAGAAGGCGGGGGGTACAATGAGCAGTTCTTC.

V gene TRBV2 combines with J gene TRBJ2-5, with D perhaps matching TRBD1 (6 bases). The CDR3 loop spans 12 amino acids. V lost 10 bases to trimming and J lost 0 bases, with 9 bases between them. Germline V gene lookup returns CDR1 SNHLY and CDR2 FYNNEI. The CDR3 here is CATRDNQETQYF. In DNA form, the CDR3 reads TGTGCCACCCGGGACAACCAAGAGACCCAGTACTTC.

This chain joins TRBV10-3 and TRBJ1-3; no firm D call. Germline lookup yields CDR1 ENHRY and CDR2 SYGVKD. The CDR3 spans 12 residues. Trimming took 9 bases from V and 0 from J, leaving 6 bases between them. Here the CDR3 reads CAMVGSGNTIYF. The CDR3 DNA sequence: TGTGCCATGGTCGGCTCTGGAAACACCATATATTTT.

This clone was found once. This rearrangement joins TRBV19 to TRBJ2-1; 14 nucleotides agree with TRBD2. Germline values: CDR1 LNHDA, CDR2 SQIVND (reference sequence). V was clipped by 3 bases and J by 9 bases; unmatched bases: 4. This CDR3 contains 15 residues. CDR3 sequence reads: CASSIGTSGSVEQFF. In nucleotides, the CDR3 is TGTGCCAGTAGTATCGGGACTAGCGGGAGCGTTGAGCAGTTCTTC.

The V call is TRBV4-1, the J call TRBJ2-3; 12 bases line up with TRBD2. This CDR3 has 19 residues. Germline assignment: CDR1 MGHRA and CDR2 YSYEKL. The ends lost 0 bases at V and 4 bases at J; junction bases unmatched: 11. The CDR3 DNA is TGCGCCAGCAGCCAAGATGAAAGTCTAGCGGGAGGGCAGGCAGATACGCAGTATTTT. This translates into CASSQDESLAGGQADTQYF.

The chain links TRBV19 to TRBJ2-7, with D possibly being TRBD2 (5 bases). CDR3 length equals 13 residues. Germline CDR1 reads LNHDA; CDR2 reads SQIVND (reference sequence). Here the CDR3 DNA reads TGTCCGACCTGGACGGGGAGATCCTACGAGCAGTACTTC. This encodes CPTWTGRSYEQYF.

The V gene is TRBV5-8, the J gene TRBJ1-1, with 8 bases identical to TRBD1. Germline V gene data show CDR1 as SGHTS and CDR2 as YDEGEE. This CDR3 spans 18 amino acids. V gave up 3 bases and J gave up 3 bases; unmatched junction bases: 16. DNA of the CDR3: TGTGCCAGCAGCTCTAGATTGGACAGGGCGAATAGTGACACTGAAGCTTTCTTT. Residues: CASSSRLDRANSDTEAFF.

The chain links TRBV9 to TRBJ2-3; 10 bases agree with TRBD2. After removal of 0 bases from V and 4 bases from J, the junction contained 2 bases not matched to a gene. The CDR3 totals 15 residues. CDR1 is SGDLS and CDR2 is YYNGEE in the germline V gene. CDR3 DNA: TGTGCCAGCAGCGTAGCTGGGACTAGCGCAGATACGCAGTATTTT. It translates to CASSVAGTSADTQYF.

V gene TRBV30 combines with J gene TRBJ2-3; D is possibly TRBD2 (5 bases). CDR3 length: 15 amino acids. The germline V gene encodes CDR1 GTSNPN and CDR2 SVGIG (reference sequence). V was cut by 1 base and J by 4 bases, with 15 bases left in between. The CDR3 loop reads CAWSGAAFRPDTQYF. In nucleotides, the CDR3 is TGTGCCTGGAGTGGAGCGGCCTTCAGACCAGATACGCAGTATTTT.

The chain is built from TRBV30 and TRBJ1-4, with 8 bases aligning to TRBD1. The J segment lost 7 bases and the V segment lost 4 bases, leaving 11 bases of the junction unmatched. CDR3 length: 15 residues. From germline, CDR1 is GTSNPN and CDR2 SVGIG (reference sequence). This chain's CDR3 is CAWIDRGRAVEKLFF. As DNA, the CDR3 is TGTGCCTGGATCGACAGGGGACGCGCAGTTGAAAAACTGTTTTTT.

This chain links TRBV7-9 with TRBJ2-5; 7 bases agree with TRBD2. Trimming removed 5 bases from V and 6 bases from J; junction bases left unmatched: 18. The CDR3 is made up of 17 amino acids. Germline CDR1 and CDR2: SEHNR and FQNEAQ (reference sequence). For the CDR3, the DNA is TGTGCCAGCAGCGGGTCGGGGCTCCGGGACTACAAGAAGACCCAGTACTTC. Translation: CASSGSGLRDYKKTQYF.

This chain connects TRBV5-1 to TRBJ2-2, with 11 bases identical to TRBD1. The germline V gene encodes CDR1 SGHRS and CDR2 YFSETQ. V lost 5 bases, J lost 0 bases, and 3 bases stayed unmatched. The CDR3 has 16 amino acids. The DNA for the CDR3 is TGCGCCAGCAGGGACAGGGGGCTTTCGAACACCGGGGAGCTGTTTTTT. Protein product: CASRDRGLSNTGELFF.

CDR3 DNA: TGTGCCAGCAGCCCCGGCGGGGGTGGACGTCATGGCACAGATACGCAGTATTTT. Protein product: CASSPGGGGRHGTDTQYF. The gene calls are TRBV5-4 and TRBJ2-3; 7 bases agree with TRBD2. This CDR3 is 18 amino acids long. The germline V gene has CDR1 SGHNT and CDR2 YYREEE (reference sequence). The junction had 15 bases not matched to a gene; V was cut back by 4 bases and J by 1 base. Looking up the rest from reference TRBV5-4 and TRBJ2-3 gives the full variable domain: ETGVTQSPTHLIKTRGQQVTLRCSSQSGHNTVSWYQQALGQGPQFIFQYYREEENGRGNFPPRFSGLQFPNYSSELNVNALELDDSALYLCASSPGGGGRHGTDTQYFGPGTRLTVL.

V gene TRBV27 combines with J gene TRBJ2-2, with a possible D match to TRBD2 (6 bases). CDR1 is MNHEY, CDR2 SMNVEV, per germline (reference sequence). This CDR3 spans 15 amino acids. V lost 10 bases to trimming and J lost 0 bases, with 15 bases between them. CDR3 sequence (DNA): TGTGCCACCTACCTTAGCGGAGCGAACACCGGGGAGCTGTTTTTT. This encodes CATYLSGANTGELFF.

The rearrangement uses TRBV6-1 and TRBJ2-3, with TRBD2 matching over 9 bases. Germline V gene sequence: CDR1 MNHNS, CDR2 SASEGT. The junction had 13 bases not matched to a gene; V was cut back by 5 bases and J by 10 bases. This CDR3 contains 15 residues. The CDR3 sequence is CASSKGAGGLRSQYF. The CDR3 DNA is TGTGCCAGCAGTAAGGGGGCGGGGGGGCTCCGATCGCAGTATTTT.

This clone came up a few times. The CDR3 region is CASSPRGQEQYF. The CDR3, as DNA: TGTGCCAGCTCACCCAGGGGGCAAGAGCAGTACTTC. The chain joins TRBV18 to TRBJ2-7, with TRBD1 matching 8 bases. The CDR3 consists of 12 residues. Trimming at V came to 3 bases and at J to 7 bases, leaving 2 bases not matched to a gene. Per the germline V gene, CDR1 is KGHSH and CDR2 is LQKENI.

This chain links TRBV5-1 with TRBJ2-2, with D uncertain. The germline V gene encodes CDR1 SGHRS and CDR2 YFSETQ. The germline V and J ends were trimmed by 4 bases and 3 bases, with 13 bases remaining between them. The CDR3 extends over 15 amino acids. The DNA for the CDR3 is TGCGCCAGCAGCAGCTCCGGAGCCGACACCGGGGAGCTGTTTTTT. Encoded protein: CASSSSGADTGELFF.

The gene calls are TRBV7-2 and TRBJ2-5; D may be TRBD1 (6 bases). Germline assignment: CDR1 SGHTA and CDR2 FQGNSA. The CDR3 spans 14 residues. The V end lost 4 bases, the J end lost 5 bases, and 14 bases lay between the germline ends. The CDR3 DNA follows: TGTGCCAGCAGCTCCTCAGGGGTCGGGGAGACCCAGTACTTC. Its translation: CASSSSGVGETQYF.

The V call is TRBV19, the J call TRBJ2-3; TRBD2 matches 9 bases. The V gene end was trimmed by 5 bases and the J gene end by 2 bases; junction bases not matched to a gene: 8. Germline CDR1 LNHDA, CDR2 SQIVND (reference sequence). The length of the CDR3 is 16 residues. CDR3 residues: CASSPSGALSTDTQYF. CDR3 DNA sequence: TGTGCCAGTAGTCCTAGCGGGGCCCTATCCACAGATACGCAGTATTTT.

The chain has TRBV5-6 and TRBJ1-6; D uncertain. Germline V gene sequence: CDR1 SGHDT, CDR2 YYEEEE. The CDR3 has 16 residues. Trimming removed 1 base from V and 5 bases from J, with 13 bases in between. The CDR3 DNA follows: TGTGCCAGCAGCTTGAAGGTGACGGGGAATAATTCACCCCTCCACTTT. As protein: CASSLKVTGNNSPLHF.

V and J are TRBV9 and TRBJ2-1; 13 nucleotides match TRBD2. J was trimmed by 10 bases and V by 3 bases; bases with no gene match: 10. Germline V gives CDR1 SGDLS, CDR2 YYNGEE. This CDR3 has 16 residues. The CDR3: CASSAAGTSGMGEQFF. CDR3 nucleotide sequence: TGTGCCAGCAGCGCCGCCGGGACTAGCGGGATGGGGGAGCAGTTCTTC.

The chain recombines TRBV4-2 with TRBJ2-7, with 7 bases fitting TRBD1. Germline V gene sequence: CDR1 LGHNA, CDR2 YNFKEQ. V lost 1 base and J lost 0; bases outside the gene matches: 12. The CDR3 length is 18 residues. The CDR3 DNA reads TGTGCCAGCAGCCAAGGACTAACTGGGACAGACCACTCCTACGAGCAGTACTTC. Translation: CASSQGLTGTDHSYEQYF.

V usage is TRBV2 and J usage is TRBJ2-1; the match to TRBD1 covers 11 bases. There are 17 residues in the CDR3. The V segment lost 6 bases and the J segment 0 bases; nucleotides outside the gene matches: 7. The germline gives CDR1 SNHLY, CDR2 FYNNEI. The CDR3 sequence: CASSVPDRGPSYNEQFF. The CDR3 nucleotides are TGTGCCAGCAGCGTCCCGGACAGGGGGCCCTCCTACAATGAGCAGTTCTTC.